One sample yielded the 18 T cell receptor beta chains listed below, sequenced in a study of T cells in Graves' hyperthyroidism and ophthalmopathy. Amplification targeted TCR beta CDR3 regions from RNA transcripts. The HTBI primer set drove a first-round RT-PCR of the TCR CDR3. TCRdb used MiXCR to reprocess the multiplex PCR reads, holding one entry per CDR3 protein. The repertoire consists of under 400,000 distinct CDR3 sequences, with roughly 15% occurring once and the leading ten covering roughly 19%. The sample taken for sequencing was blood. These receptors were taken from a woman aged 60-75 years with Graves' ophthalmopathy.

This chain uses TRBV3-1 with TRBJ2-7, with 9 bases fitting TRBD2. The CDR3 is 16 amino acids. Germline loops: CDR1 LGHDT, CDR2 YNNKEL (reference sequence). V was pared by 0 bases and J by 4 bases, with 7 bases of the junction left unmatched. CDR3: CASSQDNSGSTYEQYF. CDR3 in DNA: TGTGCCAGCAGCCAAGATAATAGCGGGAGTACGTACGAGCAGTACTTC.

CDR3 sequence (DNA): TGTGCCAGTAGTATAGTGTGGGGGTCCCAAACCTACGAGCAGTACTTC. It translates to CASSIVWGSQTYEQYF. This sequence joins TRBV19 and TRBJ2-7, with D perhaps given as TRBD1 or TRBD2 (5 bases each). Germline values: CDR1 LNHDA, CDR2 SQIVND (reference sequence). The ends were cut back, 1 base at V and 2 bases at J, with 15 bases in the middle. This CDR3 region has 16 residues.

This chain uses TRBV4-2 with TRBJ1-1; TRBD1 is a possible D gene (6 bases). Germline CDR1 reads LGHNA; CDR2 reads YNFKEQ. The CDR3 spans 15 residues. Between the trimmed V and J ends, which lost 0 bases and 5 bases, there was a span of 13 bases. The CDR3 bases are TGTGCCAGCAGCCAAGAGAGGGGGGCTTGGACTGAAGCTTTCTTT. Amino acids: CASSQERGAWTEAFF.

The gene calls are TRBV27 and TRBJ1-4, with D possibly being TRBD1 (6 bases). Deletions cut 6 bases from V and 7 bases from J, with 15 bases between. Germline loops: CDR1 MNHEY, CDR2 SMNVEV (reference sequence). The CDR3 consists of 14 residues. The CDR3 protein is CASRVGGVGEKLFF. In nucleotides, the CDR3 is TGTGCCAGCAGGGTTGGGGGCGTCGGTGAAAAACTGTTTTTT.

In its sample, this clonotype was seen many times. The chain combines TRBV27 with TRBJ1-2, with a weak D call TRBD1 (5 bases). The CDR3 length is 13 residues. Germline V gene sequence: CDR1 MNHEY, CDR2 SMNVEV (reference sequence). The V and J ends lost 5 bases and 6 bases respectively, with 13 bases between them. The CDR3 region is CASSPYQTDGYTF. DNA for the CDR3: TGTGCCAGCAGTCCATACCAGACAGATGGCTACACCTTC.

The chain carries TRBV4-1 and TRBJ2-7, with D possibly being TRBD1 (5 bases). Germline values: CDR1 MGHRA, CDR2 YSYEKL. The CDR3 extends over 17 amino acids. Trimming removed 2 bases from V and 1 base from J, with 18 bases in between. The CDR3 DNA is TGCGCCAGCAGCCAACAAAACAGGCTGCAAGGGTCCTACGAGCAGTACTTC. Protein sequence: CASSQQNRLQGSYEQYF.

This clonotype was observed many times. The gene calls are TRBV28 and TRBJ1-1; TRBD1 matches at 7 bases. There are 12 residues in the CDR3. Losses at the gene ends were 5 bases for V and 5 bases for J; bases not matched to a gene: 2. Germline loops: CDR1 MDHEN, CDR2 SYDVKM. The CDR3 is CASSDRVTEAFF. DNA of the CDR3: TGTGCCAGCAGTGACAGGGTGACTGAAGCTTTCTTT.

This clonotype was counted at least ten times. V gene TRBV12-3 or TRBV12-4 combines with J gene TRBJ2-1; D may be TRBD1 or TRBD2 (5 bases each). V lost 6 bases and J lost 10, with 13 bases in between. The CDR3 is made up of 12 amino acids. CDR3 DNA: TGTGCCAGCAGATGGGGGTTGGGGGAGCAGTTCTTC. The encoded protein is CASRWGLGEQFF.

This clonotype was observed many times. The chain recombines TRBV11-2 with TRBJ2-1, with D hard to call. The germline V and J ends were trimmed by 7 bases and 6 bases, with 19 bases remaining between them. Germline values: CDR1 SGHAT, CDR2 FQNNGV. The CDR3 is made up of 15 amino acids. The CDR3 sequence is CASKPGPPRTNEQFF. The CDR3 DNA follows: TGTGCCAGCAAACCAGGTCCGCCTCGGACCAATGAGCAGTTCTTC.

This clonotype was counted at least ten times. This rearrangement joins TRBV18 to TRBJ2-7; D gene uncertain. Germline-derived CDR1 and CDR2 are KGHSH and LQKENI. The V gene lost 0 bases and the J gene lost 6 bases, with 18 bases spanning the gap. CDR3 length: 16 amino acids. DNA for the CDR3: TGTGCCAGCTCACCACCCGGTCGTCCAGGCGTCGGCGAGCAGTACTTC. It yields the protein CASSPPGRPGVGEQYF.

This clonotype was recorded many times. The gene calls are TRBV28 and TRBJ2-7, with 7 bases aligning to TRBD1. This CDR3 has 14 residues. Losses at the gene ends were 7 bases for V and 6 bases for J; bases not matched to a gene: 12. In germline, CDR1 is MDHEN, CDR2 SYDVKM. CDR3 nucleotides: TGTGCCAGCACTCTAGACAGGGCCCGCGGCGAGCAGTACTTC. Its protein product is CASTLDRARGEQYF.

The genes are TRBV6-1 and TRBJ2-7; D is undetermined. Looked up from germline, CDR1 is MNHNS and CDR2 is SASEGT. This CDR3 has 13 residues. V was shortened by 6 bases and J by 3 bases, with 12 bases between the two germline ends. CDR3 nucleotide sequence: TGTGCCAGCAGCTTTGGGCCCCACTACGAGCAGTACTTC. Its protein product is CASSFGPHYEQYF.

The chain couples TRBV7-9 to TRBJ2-2, with a tentative D call TRBD2 (6 bases). The CDR3 spans 15 residues. Trimming pared 5 bases from V and 13 bases from J, leaving 23 bases between. Germline loops: CDR1 SEHNR, CDR2 FQNEAQ (reference sequence). CDR3 protein: CASSAYGTPPRGLFF. CDR3 nucleotides: TGTGCCAGCAGCGCATACGGGACTCCCCCACGGGGGCTGTTTTTT.

The chain joins TRBV7-3 to TRBJ1-2; TRBD1 is a possible D gene (6 bases). This CDR3 is 13 amino acids long. The V gene's germline CDR1 is SGHTA and CDR2 FQGTGA. V was pared by 3 bases and J by 6 bases, with 11 bases between. The DNA for the CDR3 is TGTGCCAGCAGCTTCCTGGCAGGGGATGGCTACACCTTC. This sequence encodes CASSFLAGDGYTF.

This clonotype was counted ten times or more. The V gene is TRBV12-3 or TRBV12-4, the J gene TRBJ2-5; 12 positions match TRBD1. The CDR3 is made up of 16 amino acids. V was pared by 6 bases and J by 4 bases, with 9 bases of the junction left unmatched. The CDR3 DNA sequence: TGTGCCAGCAGCGTCTCCTCGGGACAGGGGGCAGAGACCCAGTACTTC. The encoded protein is CASSVSSGQGAETQYF.

The sample holds a few counts of this clonotype. This chain links TRBV14 with TRBJ2-2; D not resolved. With 5 bases removed from V and 3 bases from J, the gap between germline ends came to 16 bases. Germline assignment: CDR1 SGHDN and CDR2 FVKESK. This CDR3 is 16 amino acids long. The CDR3 loop reads CASSGWTGPHTGELFF. The CDR3 nucleotides are TGTGCCAGCAGCGGCTGGACCGGCCCCCACACCGGGGAGCTGTTTTTT.

This clonotype has at least ten counts. This rearrangement joins TRBV2 to TRBJ2-3, with 7 bases lining up with TRBD2. The CDR3 spans 15 residues. CDR1 and CDR2 from the germline V gene are SNHLY and FYNNEI. J lost 0 bases, V lost 7 bases, and 7 bases had no gene match. The CDR3 here is CASNLAGSSTDTQYF. In DNA, the CDR3 is TGTGCCAGCAACTTAGCGGGTTCTAGCACAGATACGCAGTATTTT.

The rearrangement joins TRBV19 to TRBJ2-7, with D possibly being TRBD2 (5 bases). This CDR3 is 16 amino acids long. Germline-derived CDR1 and CDR2 are LNHDA and SQIVND (reference sequence). V was shortened by 7 bases and J by 3 bases, with 22 bases between the two germline ends. The CDR3 nucleotides are TGTGCCAGTACCCCTCGGACTGGCGAACCATACTACGAGCAGTACTTC. Protein product: CASTPRTGEPYYEQYF.